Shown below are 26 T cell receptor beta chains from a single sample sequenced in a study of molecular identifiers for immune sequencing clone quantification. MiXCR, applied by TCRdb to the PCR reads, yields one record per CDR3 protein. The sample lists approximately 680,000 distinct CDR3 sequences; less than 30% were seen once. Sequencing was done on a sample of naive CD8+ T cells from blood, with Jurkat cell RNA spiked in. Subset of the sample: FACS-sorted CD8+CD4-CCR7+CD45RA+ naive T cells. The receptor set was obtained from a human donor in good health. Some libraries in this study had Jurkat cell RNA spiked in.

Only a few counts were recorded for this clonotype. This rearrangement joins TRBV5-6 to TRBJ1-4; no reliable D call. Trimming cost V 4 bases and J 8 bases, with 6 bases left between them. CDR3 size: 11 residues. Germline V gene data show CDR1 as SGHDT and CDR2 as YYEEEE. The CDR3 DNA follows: TGTGCCAGCAGCATGGACGAAAAACTGTTTTTT. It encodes CASSMDEKLFF. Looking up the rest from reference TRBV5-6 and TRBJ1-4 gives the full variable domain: DAGVTQSPTHLIKTRGQQVTLRCSPKSGHDTVSWYQQALGQGPQFIFQYYEEEERQRGNFPDRFSGHQFPNYSSELNVNALLLGDSALYLCASSMDEKLFFGSGTQLSVL.

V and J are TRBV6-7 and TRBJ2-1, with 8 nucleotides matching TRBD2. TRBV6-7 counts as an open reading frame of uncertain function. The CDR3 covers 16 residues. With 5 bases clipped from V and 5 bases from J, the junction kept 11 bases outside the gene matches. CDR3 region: CASSPVGSGGHNEQFF. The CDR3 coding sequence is TGTGCCAGCAGTCCTGTGGGGAGCGGGGGTCACAATGAGCAGTTCTTC.

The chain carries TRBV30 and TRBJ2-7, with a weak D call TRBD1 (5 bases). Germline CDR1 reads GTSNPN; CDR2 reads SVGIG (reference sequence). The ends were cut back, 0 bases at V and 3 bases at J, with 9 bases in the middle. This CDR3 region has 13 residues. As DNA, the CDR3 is TGTGCCTGGAGTGTAGGGGTAGACTACGAGCAGTACTTC. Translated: CAWSVGVDYEQYF. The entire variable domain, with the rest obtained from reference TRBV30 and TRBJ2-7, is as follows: SQTIHQWPATLVQPVGSPLSLECTVEGTSNPNLYWYRQAAGRGLQLLFYSVGIGQISSEVPQNLSASRPQDRQFILSSKKLLLSDSGFYLCAWSVGVDYEQYFGPGTRLTVT.

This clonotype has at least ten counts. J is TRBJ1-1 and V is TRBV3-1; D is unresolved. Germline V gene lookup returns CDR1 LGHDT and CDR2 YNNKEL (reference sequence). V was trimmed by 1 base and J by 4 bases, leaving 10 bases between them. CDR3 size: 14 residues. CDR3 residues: CASSQAGGGTEAFF. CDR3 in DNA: TGTGCCAGCAGCCAAGCTGGAGGCGGCACTGAAGCTTTCTTT.

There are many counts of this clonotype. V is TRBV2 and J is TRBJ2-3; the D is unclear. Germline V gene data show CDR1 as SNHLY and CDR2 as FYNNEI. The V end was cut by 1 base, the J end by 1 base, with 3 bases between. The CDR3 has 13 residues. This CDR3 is CASSEGGTDTQYF. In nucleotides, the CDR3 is TGTGCCAGCAGTGAAGGGGGCACAGATACGCAGTATTTT. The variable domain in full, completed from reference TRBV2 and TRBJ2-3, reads EPEVTQTPSHQVTQMGQEVILRCVPISNHLYFYWYRQILGQKVEFLVSFYNNEISEKSEIFDDQFSVERPDGSNFTLKIRSTKLEDSAMYFCASSEGGTDTQYFGPGTRLTVL.

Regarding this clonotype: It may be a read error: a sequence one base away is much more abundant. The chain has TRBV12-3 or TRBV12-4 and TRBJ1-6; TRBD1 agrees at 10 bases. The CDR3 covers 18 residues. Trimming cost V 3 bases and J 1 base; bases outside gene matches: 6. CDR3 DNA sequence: TGTGCCAGCAGTTTTATGTGGGACAGGGGTTCCTATAATTCACCCCTCCACTTT. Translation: CASSFMWDRGSYNSPLHF.

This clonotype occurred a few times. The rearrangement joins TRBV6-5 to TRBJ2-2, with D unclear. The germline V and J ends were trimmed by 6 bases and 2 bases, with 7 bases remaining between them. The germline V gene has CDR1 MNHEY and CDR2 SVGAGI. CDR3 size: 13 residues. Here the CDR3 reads CASSTDNTGELFF. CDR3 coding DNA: TGTGCCAGCAGCACCGACAACACCGGGGAGCTGTTTTTT.

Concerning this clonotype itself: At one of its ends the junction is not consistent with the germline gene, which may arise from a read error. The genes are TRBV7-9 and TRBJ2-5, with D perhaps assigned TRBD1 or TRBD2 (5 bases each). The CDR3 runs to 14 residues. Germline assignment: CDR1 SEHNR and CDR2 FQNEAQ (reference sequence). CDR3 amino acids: CSSRREGCPNTQYF. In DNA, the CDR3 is TGTTCCAGCCGGCGAGAGGGGTGCCCCAACACCCAGTACTTC.

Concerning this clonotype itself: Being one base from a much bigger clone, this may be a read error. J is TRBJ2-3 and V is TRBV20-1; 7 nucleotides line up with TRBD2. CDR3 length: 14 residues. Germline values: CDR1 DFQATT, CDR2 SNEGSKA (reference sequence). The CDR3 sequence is CSAPQPPTSAATGF. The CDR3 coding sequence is TGCAGTGCCCCCCAGCCCCCTACTAGCGCGGCCACGGGGTTT.

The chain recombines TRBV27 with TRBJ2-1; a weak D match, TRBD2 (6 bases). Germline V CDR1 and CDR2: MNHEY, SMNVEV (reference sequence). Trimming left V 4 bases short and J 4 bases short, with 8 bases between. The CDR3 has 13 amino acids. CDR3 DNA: TGTGCCAGCAGTTCGGAGGGGTACAATGAGCAGTTCTTC. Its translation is CASSSEGYNEQFF.

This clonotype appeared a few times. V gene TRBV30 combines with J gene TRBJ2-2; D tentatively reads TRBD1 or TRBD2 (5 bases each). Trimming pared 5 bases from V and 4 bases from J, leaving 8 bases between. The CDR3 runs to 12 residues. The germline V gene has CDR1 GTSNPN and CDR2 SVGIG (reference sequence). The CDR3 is CAWYGTTGELFF. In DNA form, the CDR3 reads TGTGCCTGGTACGGGACCACCGGGGAGCTGTTTTTT.

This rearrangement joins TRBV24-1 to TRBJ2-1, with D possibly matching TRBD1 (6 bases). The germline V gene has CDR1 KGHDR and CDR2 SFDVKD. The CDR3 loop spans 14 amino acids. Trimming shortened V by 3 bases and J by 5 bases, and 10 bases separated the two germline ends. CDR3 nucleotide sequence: TGTGCCACCAGTGATCGGGACAAGAACAATGAGCAGTTCTTC. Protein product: CATSDRDKNNEQFF.

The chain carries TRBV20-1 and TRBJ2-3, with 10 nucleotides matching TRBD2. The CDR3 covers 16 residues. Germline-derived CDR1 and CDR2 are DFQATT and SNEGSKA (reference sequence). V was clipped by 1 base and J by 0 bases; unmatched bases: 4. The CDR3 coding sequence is TGCAGTGCTAGAGGGGTAGCGGGGGGCAGCACAGATACGCAGTATTTT. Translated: CSARGVAGGSTDTQYF.

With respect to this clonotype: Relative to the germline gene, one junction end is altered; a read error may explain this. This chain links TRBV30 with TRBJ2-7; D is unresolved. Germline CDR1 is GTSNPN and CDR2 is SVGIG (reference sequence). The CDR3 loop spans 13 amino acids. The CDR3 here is CAWSVGSSYERYF. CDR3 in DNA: TGTGCCTGGAGTGTGGGATCTTCCTACGAGCGGTACTTC.

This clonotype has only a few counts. This CDR3 reads CASSLLVGQGNEKLFF. Written as DNA, the CDR3 is TGTGCCAGCAGCTTATTAGTTGGGCAGGGGAATGAAAAACTGTTTTTT. V usage is TRBV7-6 and J usage is TRBJ1-4, with D perhaps TRBD1 (6 bases). CDR3 length: 16 residues. Trimming took off 2 bases at V and 5 bases at J, with 15 bases between the two ends. CDR1 is SGHVS, CDR2 FNYEAQ, per germline.

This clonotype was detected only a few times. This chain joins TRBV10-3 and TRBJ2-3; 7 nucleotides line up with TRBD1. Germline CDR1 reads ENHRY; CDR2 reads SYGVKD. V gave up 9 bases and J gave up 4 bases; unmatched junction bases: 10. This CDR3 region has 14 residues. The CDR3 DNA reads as TGTGCCATTTGGCCGGGACAGTTGTCAGATACGCAGTATTTT. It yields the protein CAIWPGQLSDTQYF.

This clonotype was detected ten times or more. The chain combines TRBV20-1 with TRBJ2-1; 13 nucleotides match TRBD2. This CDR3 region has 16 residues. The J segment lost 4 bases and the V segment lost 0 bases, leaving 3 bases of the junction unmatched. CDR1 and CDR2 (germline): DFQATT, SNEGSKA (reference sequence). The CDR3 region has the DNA TGCAGTGCTAGAGATTTGGGACTAGCGGGGTACAATGAGCAGTTCTTC. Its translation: CSARDLGLAGYNEQFF.

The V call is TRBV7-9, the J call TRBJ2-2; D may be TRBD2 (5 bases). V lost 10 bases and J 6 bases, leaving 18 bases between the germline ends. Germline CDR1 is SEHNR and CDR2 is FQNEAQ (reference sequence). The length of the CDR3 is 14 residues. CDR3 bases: TGTGCCATGCTGGACTCCGCGGACGCCGGGGAGCTGTTTTTT. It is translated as CAMLDSADAGELFF. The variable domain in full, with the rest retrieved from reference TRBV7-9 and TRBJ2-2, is DTGVSQNPRHKITKRGQNVTFRCDPISEHNRLYWYRQTLGQGPEFLTYFQNEAQLEKSRLLSDRFSAERPKGSFSTLEIQRTEQGDSAMYLCAMLDSADAGELFFGEGSRLTVL.

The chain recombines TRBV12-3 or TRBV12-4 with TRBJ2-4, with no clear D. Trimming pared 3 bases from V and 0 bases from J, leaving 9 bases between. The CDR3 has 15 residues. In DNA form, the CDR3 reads TGTGCCAGCAGTTTCCAAAGCTCAGCCAAAAACATTCAGTACTTC. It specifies CASSFQSSAKNIQYF.

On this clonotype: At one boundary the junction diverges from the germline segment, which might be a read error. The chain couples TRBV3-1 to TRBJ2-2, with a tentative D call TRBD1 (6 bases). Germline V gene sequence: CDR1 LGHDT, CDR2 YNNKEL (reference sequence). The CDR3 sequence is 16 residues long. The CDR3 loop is CVSSQEAGTNTGELFF. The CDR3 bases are TGTGTCAGCAGCCAAGAGGCCGGGACAAACACCGGGGAGCTGTTTTTT.

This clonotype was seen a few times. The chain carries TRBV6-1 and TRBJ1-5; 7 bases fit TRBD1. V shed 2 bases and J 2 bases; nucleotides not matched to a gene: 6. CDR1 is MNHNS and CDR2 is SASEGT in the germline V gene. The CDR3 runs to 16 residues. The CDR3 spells CASSESRGLGNQPQHF. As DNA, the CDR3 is TGTGCCAGCAGTGAATCGAGGGGGCTTGGCAATCAGCCCCAGCATTTT.

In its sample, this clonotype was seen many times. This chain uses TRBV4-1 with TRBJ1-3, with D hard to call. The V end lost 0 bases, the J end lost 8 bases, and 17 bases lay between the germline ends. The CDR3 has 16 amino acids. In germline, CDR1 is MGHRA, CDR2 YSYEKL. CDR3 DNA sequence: TGCGCCAGCAGCCAAGATCCAGGAAGGATGACGGACACCATATATTTT. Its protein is CASSQDPGRMTDTIYF.

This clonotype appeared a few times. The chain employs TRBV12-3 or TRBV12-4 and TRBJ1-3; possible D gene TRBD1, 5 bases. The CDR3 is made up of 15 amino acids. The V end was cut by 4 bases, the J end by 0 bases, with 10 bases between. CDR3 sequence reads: CASSSGTLSGNTIYF. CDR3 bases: TGTGCCAGCAGTTCCGGGACCCTCTCTGGAAACACCATATATTTT.

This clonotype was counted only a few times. The CDR3 here is CASSTSSKVDEQFF. In DNA form, the CDR3 reads TGTGCCAGTAGTACTTCTAGCAAGGTGGATGAGCAGTTCTTC. The chain recombines TRBV19 with TRBJ2-1, with D maybe TRBD2 (5 bases). The V gene's germline CDR1 is LNHDA and CDR2 SQIVND (reference sequence). The CDR3 extends over 14 amino acids. Between the trimmed V and J ends, which lost 4 bases and 8 bases, there was a span of 15 bases.

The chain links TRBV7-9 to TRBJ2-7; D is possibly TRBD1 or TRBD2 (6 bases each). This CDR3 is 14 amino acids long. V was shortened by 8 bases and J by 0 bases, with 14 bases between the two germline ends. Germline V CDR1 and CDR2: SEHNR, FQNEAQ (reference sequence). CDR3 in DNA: TGTGCCAGCGTAGGGGGGTCGAGCTCCTACGAGCAGTACTTC. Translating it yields CASVGGSSSYEQYF.

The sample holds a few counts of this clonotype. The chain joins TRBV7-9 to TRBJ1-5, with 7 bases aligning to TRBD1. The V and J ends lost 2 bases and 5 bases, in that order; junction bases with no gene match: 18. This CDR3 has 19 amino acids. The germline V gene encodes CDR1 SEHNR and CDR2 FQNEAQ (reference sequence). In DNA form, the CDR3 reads TGTGCCAGCAGCTTACAGGGGGTGAGAGAAGTCGGGCAGGATCAGCCCCAGCATTTT. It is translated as CASSLQGVREVGQDQPQHF.